This T cell receptor (beta chain) was identified in a study of OX40 agonist ivuxolimab in advanced cancers. CDR3 length equals 15 residues. Germline assignment: CDR1 SGHNT and CDR2 YENEEA. Unmatched junction bases numbered 5, after V lost 4 bases and J lost 5 bases. The study's findings and limits: CD8+ T cells averaged more expanded clones than CD4+. Normalized expansion of T-cell clones was also low for some nonresponders.

Data came from immunoSEQ multiplex PCR; TCRdb stores just in-frame clones and leaves some out. The table shows 20,000 or so clones, with around four fifths occurring only once. To note about this clone: Its specificity is not known.

Source: CD4+ or CD8+ T cells sorted from blood, taken in a trial of the OX40 agonist ivuxolimab. The TCR originated in an adult with an advanced solid tumor such as melanoma, head and neck, liver or kidney cancer. The rearrangement joins TRBV11-3 to TRBJ2-5; 12 bases line up with TRBD1. The CDR3: CASSSGQGATETQYF. CDR3 in DNA: TGTGCCAGCAGCTCGGGACAGGGGGCGACGGAGACCCAGTACTTC.